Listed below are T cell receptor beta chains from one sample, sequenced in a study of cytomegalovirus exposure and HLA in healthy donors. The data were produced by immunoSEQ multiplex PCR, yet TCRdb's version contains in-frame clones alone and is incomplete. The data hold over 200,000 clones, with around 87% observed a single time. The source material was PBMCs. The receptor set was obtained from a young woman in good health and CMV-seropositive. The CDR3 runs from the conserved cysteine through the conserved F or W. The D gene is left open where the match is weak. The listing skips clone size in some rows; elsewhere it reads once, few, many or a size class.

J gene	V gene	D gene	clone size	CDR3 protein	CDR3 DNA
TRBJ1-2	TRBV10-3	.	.	CAISAFEADGYTF	TGTGCCATCAGTGCATTCGAGGCTGATGGCTACACCTTC
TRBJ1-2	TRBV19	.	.	CASSMIGSTNYGYTF	TGTGCCAGTAGTATGATAGGGAGTACTAACTATGGCTACACCTTC
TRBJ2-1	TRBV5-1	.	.	CASSRKGTTRGGVDEQFF	TGCGCCAGCAGCCGTAAAGGGACTACTAGGGGGGGTGTAGATGAGCAGTTCTTC
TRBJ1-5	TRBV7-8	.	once	CASSLEPSQPQHF	TGTGCCAGCAGCCTAGAACCCAGTCAGCCCCAGCATTTT
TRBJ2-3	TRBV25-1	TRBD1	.	CASSPLTRDRGDDTQYF	TGTGCCAGCAGTCCCCTTACGAGGGACAGGGGAGATGATACGCAGTATTTT
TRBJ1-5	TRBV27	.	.	CASREQGQPQHF	TGTGCCAGCAGGGAACAGGGCCAGCCCCAGCATTTT
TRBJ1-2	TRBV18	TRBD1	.	CASSPPRDRSYGYTF	TGTGCCAGCTCACCACCTAGGGACAGGTCATATGGCTACACCTTC
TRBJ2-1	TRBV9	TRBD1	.	CASSVAGTAAYNEQFF	TGTGCCAGCAGCGTAGCCGGGACAGCAGCCTACAATGAGCAGTTCTTC
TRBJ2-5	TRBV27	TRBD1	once	CASSPGQGVETQYF	TGTGCCAGCAGCCCGGGACAGGGGGTTGAGACCCAGTACTTC
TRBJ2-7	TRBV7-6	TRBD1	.	CASSSGQSYEQYF	TGTGCCAGCAGCTCGGGACAGTCCTACGAGCAGTACTTC
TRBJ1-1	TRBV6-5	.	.	CASSLSGRAENTEAFF	TGTGCCAGCAGTTTGAGTGGGCGGGCGGAGAACACTGAAGCTTTCTTT
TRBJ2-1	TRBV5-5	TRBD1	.	CASSFRTGASYNEQFF	TGTGCCAGCAGCTTTCGGACAGGAGCCTCCTACAATGAGCAGTTCTTC
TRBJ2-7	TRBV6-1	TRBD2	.	CASRASGVTYEQYF	TGTGCCAGCAGGGCCAGCGGGGTAACCTACGAGCAGTACTTC
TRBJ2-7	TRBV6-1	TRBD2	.	CASSETFGLAGYEQYF	TGTGCCAGCAGTGAAACCTTCGGACTAGCGGGATACGAGCAGTACTTC
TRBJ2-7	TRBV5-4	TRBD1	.	CASSLGQGISHGQYF	TGTGCCAGCAGCTTAGGACAGGGAATATCTCACGGGCAGTACTTC
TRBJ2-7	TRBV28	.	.	CASSRNREEEQYF	TGTGCCAGCAGTCGAAACCGAGAAGAGGAGCAGTACTTC
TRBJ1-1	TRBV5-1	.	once	CASSRGVEAFF	TGCGCCAGCAGTAGAGGAGTGGAAGCTTTCTTT